This T cell receptor (beta chain) was captured in a study of blood T cells in healthy people across ages. Study results and caveats: Long-lived donors had more naive CD4+ cells and higher diversity than aged donors.

Every sample yielded at least 7 million isolated PBMCs. Per sample, no less than 5.5 micrograms of total RNA were extracted. Together with a sample-barcoded 5' primer, a J-beta primer mix was included in a second PCR lasting about 6 to 11 cycles. MiXCR, run by TCRdb on the 5' RACE reads, gives a single entry per CDR3 protein. Of approximately 730,000 distinct CDR3 sequences detected, 35% to 45% appear once; the ten largest clones hold more than 20%. With V trimmed by 1 base and J by 2 bases, 5 bases remained unmatched. This CDR3 is built from 16 residues. CDR1 is LGHNA and CDR2 is YNFKEQ in the germline V gene. About this clonotype: As yet, its antigen is unknown.

The specimen sequenced was blood. The sequence was collected from a woman aged 55-69 years in good health. The V and J genes are TRBV4-2 and TRBJ2-1; 7 bases are shared with TRBD2. The DNA for the CDR3 is TGTGCCAGCAGCCAAGCCCAAGCGGGGACCTACAATGAGCAGTTCTTC. Amino acids: CASSQAQAGTYNEQFF.